Listed below are T cell receptor beta chains from one sample, sequenced in a study of blood T cell repertoires in COVID-19. Some clones are missing from TCRdb's copy, which holds only in-frame ones; the method was immunoSEQ multiplex PCR. The repertoire includes about 42,000 clones, 84% of them detected once, and around 44% sits in the top ten. Sequencing was carried out using peripheral blood. Source of these receptors: a human donor in a cohort sampled during active COVID-19. CDR3s include the opening cysteine and the closing phenylalanine or tryptophan. For some rows the clone size is stated as once, few or many, or as a class when expanded; others skip it.

TRBJ1-3 TRBV5-1 15 NA CASSLVGSSGNTIYF
TRBJ1-2 TRBV7-2 14 NA CASSPRTGYYGYTF
TRBJ2-3 TRBV12-5 14 NA CASGRDSSTDTQYF
TRBJ2-2 TRBV13 16 NA CASSRTGTGTGGELFF
TRBJ1-1 TRBV6-4 13 few CASRLEMNTEAFF
TRBJ2-3 TRBV5-1 12 NA CASSFGTDTQYF
TRBJ2-5 TRBV19 15 once CASSGIEGEGETQYF
TRBJ1-1 TRBV3-1/TRBV3-2 14 NA CASSPLGQNTEAFF
TRBJ1-1 TRBV30 12 NA CAWTGWYTEAFF
TRBJ2-1 TRBV9 16 NA CASSSSGGAFYNEQFF
TRBJ1-5 TRBV18 15 NA CASSLGQGVIQPQHF
TRBJ1-6 TRBV4-1 16 NA CASSQEKSSYNSPLHF
TRBJ2-7 TRBV2 12 NA CASKGQAYEQYF
TRBJ1-5 TRBV3-1/TRBV3-2 15 NA CASSRTVGENQPQHF
TRBJ1-3 TRBV10-3 15 NA CAISESGPTENTIYF
TRBJ2-6 TRBV14 17 NA CASSQGGSSSGANVLTF
TRBJ2-2 TRBV5-6 15 few CASSQQPSSAGELFF
TRBJ2-2 TRBV5-5 16 once CASRSAAGGNTGELFF
TRBJ2-2 TRBV9 16 NA CASSPNWGGNTGELFF
TRBJ1-6 TRBV18 16 NA CASSLNRGGSDSPLHF